These 13 T cell receptor beta chains were all obtained from the same sample, sequenced in a study of blood T cells in healthy people across ages. A second PCR, run for about 6 to 12 cycles, used a sample-barcoded 5' primer plus a J-beta primer mix. In TCRdb, the 5' RACE reads were re-called with MiXCR into one record per CDR3 protein. The sample shows over 1,500,000 distinct CDR3 sequences, about 50% of them seen only once. The sequenced material came from blood. These receptors originate from a woman aged 40 to 50 in good health.

This clonotype has at least ten counts. The chain couples TRBV4-2 to TRBJ2-5; the match to TRBD2 covers 8 bases. V trimming: 6 bases; J trimming: 4 bases; junction bases outside the gene matches: 7. CDR1 is LGHNA, CDR2 YNFKEQ, per germline. The CDR3 contains 14 residues. CDR3 in DNA: TGTGCCAGCAGTCCCGGACTAGCTTTAGAGACCCAGTACTTC. Its translation: CASSPGLALETQYF.

This clonotype was picked up a small number of times. The chain combines TRBV28 with TRBJ1-2; D gene ambiguous. CDR1 and CDR2 (germline): MDHEN, SYDVKM. V dropped 6 bases and J dropped 8 bases, with 16 bases sitting between them. CDR3 length: 13 residues. CDR3 sequence: CASSPLNDGGYTF. The CDR3, as DNA: TGTGCCAGCAGCCCCTTAAATGATGGAGGCTACACCTTC.

V and J are TRBV15 and TRBJ2-1; perhaps D is TRBD1 or TRBD2 (5 bases each). The CDR3 runs 13 residues. The V and J ends lost 5 bases and 15 bases respectively, with 20 bases between them. CDR1 LNHNV and CDR2 YYDKDF come from the germline V gene (reference sequence). CDR3 residues: CATSLSWDHDGFF. Here the CDR3 DNA reads TGTGCCACCAGCTTGTCTTGGGACCATGATGGGTTCTTC.

This rearrangement joins TRBV6-5 to TRBJ2-6, with TRBD1 matching over 7 bases. This CDR3 is 16 amino acids long. Per germline, CDR1 MNHEY and CDR2 SVGAGI. The ends lost 6 bases at V and 2 bases at J; junction bases unmatched: 7. CDR3 sequence: CASSTGAPTGANVLTF. CDR3 in DNA: TGTGCCAGCAGCACAGGGGCACCCACTGGGGCCAACGTCCTGACTTTC.

This clonotype was observed a few times. This rearrangement joins TRBV18 to TRBJ2-7, with a tentative D call TRBD2 (5 bases). The CDR3 runs to 14 residues. Trimming took off 1 base at V and 6 bases at J, with 13 bases between the two ends. Germline V gene lookup returns CDR1 KGHSH and CDR2 LQKENI. DNA for the CDR3: TGTGCCAGCTCACCACGCGAGGGAACGAGCGAGCAGTACTTC. Translating it yields CASSPREGTSEQYF.

The chain uses TRBV10-3 and TRBJ2-1, with TRBD1 matching 11 bases. Germline V gene data show CDR1 as ENHRY and CDR2 as SYGVKD. V gave up 10 bases and J gave up 6 bases; unmatched junction bases: 5. This CDR3 has 13 residues. The CDR3 is CATRDRGVNEQFF. The DNA of the CDR3 is TGTGCCACCAGGGACAGGGGGGTCAATGAGCAGTTCTTC.

The rearrangement links TRBV4-1 to TRBJ2-7; 11 bases fit TRBD1. Trimming cost V 3 bases and J 4 bases; bases outside gene matches: 5. CDR3 length equals 15 residues. Germline V lookup: CDR1 MGHRA, CDR2 YSYEKL. CDR3 sequence reads: CASSQPGQGGYEQYF. In DNA form, the CDR3 reads TGCGCCAGCAGCCAGCCGGGACAGGGGGGTTACGAGCAGTACTTC.

This rearrangement joins TRBV14 to TRBJ2-1, with D possibly matching TRBD1 (5 bases). The CDR3 covers 15 residues. Trimming stripped 0 bases from V and 8 bases from J, with 14 bases between. The germline CDR1 and CDR2 sequences are SGHDN and FVKESK. Written as DNA, the CDR3 is TGTGCCAGCAGCCAAGATCGGTGGCAGGGTCATGAGCAGTTCTTC. Encoded protein: CASSQDRWQGHEQFF.

This clonotype was counted only a few times. Compared with germline, one end of the junction differs, possibly owing to a read error. The chain carries TRBV6-6 and TRBJ2-5, with D perhaps TRBD1 (6 bases). CDR1 and CDR2 (germline): MNHNY, SVGAGI (reference sequence). The CDR3 covers 15 residues. Here the CDR3 DNA reads TGTGCCAGCAGTTACTTAGGACAGACGCAAGGGACCCAGTACTTC. Translating gives CASSYLGQTQGTQYF.

The chain joins TRBV6-5 to TRBJ2-7; D tentatively fits TRBD1 or TRBD2 (5 bases each). The CDR3 covers 14 residues. Germline CDR1 and CDR2: MNHEY and SVGAGI. Between the trimmed V and J ends, which lost 4 bases and 7 bases, there was a span of 17 bases. The CDR3 reads CASSLDGAYNEQYF. CDR3 DNA: TGTGCCAGCAGTTTAGACGGGGCATACAATGAGCAGTACTTC.

As for this clonotype: A much larger clone sits a single nucleotide away, making a read error possible. The V gene is TRBV28, the J gene TRBJ2-7; 9 nucleotides line up with TRBD1. J lost 3 bases, V lost 6 bases, and 3 bases had no gene match. This CDR3 spans 13 amino acids. Germline-derived CDR1 and CDR2 are MDHEN and SYDVKM. This CDR3 reads CASRGTGIYEQYF. CDR3 nucleotide sequence: TGTGCCAGCAGGGGGACAGGGATCTACGAGCAGTACTTC.

On this clonotype: The junction does not match germline at one end; this may be a read error. The gene calls are TRBV18 and TRBJ2-7; TRBD1 matches at 7 bases. The CDR3 is 14 residues long. CDR1 is KGHSH, CDR2 LQKENI, per germline. This chain's CDR3 is CASSPPGQPYGQYF. The CDR3 region has the DNA TGTGCCAGCTCACCACCGGGACAGCCCTACGGGCAGTACTTC. The full variable domain, in which reference TRBV18 and TRBJ2-7 provide the parts outside the CDR3, is NAGVMQNPRHLVRRRGQEARLRCSPMKGHSHVYWYRQLPEEGLKFMVYLQKENIIDESGMPKERFSAEFPKEGPSILRIQQVVRGDSAAYFCASSPPGQPYGQYFGPGTRLTVT.

In this sample, this clonotype turned up a few times. The V gene is TRBV10-2, the J gene TRBJ2-7; D is ambiguous. Germline CDR1 and CDR2: WSHSY and SAAADI. This CDR3 contains 11 residues. V lost 6 bases to trimming and J lost 7 bases, with 10 bases between them. This CDR3 reads CASRGPREQYF. In DNA form, the CDR3 reads TGCGCCAGCAGGGGCCCTCGGGAGCAGTACTTC.